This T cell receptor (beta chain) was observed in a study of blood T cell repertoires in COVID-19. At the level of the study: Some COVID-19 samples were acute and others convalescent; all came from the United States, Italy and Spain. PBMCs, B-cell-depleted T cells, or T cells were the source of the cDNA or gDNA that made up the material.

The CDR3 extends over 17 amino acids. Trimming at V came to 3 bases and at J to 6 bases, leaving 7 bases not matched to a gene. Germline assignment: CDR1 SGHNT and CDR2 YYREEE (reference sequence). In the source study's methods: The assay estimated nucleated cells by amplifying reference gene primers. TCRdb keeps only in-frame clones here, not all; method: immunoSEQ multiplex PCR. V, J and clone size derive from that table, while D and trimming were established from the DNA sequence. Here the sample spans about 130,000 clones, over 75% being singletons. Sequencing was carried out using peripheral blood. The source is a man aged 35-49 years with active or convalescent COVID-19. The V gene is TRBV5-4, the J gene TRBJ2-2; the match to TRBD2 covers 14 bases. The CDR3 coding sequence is TGTGCCAGCAGCTCAAAGACTAGCGGGGGGGCGTCCGGGGAGCTGTTTTTT. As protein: CASSSKTSGGASGELFF.